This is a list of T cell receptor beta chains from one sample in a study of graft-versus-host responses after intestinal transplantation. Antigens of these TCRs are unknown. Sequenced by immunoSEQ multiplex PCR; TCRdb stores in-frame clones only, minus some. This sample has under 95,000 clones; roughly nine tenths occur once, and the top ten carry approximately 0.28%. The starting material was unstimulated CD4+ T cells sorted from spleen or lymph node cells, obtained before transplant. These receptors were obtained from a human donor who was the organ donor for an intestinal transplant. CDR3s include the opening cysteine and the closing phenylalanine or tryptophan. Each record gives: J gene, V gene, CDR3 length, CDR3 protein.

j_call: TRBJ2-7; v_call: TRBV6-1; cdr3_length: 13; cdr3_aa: CASRLTSAYEQYF
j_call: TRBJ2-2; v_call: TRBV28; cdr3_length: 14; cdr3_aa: CASSLWAGNRELFF
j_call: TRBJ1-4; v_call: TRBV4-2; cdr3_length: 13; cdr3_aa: CASRPKGDEKLFF
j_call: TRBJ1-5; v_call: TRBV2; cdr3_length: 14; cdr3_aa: CASSVLQGSQPQHF
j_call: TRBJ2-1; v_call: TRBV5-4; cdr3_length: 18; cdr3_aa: CASSFRLAGNIVYNEQFF
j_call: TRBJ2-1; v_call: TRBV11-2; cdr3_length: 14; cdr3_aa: CASSLPPGINEQFF
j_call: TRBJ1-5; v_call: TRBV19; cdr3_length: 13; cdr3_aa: CASTIQGWQPQHF
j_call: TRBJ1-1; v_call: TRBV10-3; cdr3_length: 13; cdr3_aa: CAISGRGGTEAFF
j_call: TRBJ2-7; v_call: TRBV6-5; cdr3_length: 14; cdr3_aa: CASSSTGTYYEQYF
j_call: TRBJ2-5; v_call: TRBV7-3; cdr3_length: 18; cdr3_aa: CASSLRAGLDRGKETQYF
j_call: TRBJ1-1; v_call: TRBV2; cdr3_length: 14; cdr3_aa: CASKRGQMNTEAFF
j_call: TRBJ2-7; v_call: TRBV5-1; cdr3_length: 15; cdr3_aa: CASSLVPSGTYEQYF
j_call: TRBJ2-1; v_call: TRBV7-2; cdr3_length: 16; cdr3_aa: CASSLASGGTYNEQFF
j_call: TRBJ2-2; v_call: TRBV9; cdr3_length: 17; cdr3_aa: CASSRELTSGHTGELFF
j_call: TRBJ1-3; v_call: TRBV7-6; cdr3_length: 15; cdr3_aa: CASSLGAGSGNTIYF
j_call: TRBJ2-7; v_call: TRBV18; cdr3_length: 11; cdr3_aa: CASSPNYEQYF
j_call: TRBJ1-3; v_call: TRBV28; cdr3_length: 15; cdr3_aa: CASSARTSSGNTIYF
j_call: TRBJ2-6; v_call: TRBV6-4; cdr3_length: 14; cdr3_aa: CASSALSGANVLTF
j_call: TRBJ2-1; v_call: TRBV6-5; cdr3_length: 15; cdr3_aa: CASSFGVPSYNEQFF
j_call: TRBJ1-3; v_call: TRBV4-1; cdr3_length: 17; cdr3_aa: CASSQDTTGHSGNTIYF
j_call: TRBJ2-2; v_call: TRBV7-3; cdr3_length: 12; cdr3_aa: CASSFDRGELFF
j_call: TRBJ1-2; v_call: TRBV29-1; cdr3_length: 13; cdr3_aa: CSVVGASNYGYTF
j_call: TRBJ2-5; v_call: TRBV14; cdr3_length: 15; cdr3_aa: CASSRRNGQGETQYF
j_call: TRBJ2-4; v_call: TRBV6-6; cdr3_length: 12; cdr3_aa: CASSSGSNIQYF
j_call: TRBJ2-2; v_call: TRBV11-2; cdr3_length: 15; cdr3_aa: CASSLTSANTGELFF
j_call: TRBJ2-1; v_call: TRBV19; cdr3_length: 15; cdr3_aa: CASSRGTSGSDEQFF
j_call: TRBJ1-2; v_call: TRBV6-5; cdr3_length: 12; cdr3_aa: CASSVDRRGYTF
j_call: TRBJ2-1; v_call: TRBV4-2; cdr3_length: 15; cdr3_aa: CASSQEEGGPREQFF
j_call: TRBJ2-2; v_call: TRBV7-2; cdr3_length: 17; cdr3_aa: CASSSSGTSGRAQELFF
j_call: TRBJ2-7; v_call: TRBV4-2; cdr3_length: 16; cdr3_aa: CASSQRGSGQTYEQYF
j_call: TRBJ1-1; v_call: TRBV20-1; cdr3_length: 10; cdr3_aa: CSAEATEAFF
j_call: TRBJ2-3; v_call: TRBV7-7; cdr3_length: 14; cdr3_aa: CASSFSGPGDTQYF
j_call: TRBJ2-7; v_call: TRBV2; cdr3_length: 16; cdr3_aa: CASTPASGGAVYEQYF
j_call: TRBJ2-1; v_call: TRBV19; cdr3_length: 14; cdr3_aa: CASSMRLAPNEQFF
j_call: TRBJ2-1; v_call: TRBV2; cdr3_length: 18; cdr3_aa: CASSRSGTGGGPYNEQFF
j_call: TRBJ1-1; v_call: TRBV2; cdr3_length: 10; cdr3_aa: CASSVIEAFF
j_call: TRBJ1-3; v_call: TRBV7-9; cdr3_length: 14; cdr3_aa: CASTVGNSGNTIYF
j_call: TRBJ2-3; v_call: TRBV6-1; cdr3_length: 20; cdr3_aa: CASSEVALAGARIPTDTQYF
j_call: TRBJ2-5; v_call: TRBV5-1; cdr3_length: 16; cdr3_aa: CASSAFGTGGEETQYF
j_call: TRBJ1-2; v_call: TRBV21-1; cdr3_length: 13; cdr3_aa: CASSKRGRGGYTF
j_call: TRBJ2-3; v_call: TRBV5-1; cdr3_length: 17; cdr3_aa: CASSLPFRGGGTDTQYF
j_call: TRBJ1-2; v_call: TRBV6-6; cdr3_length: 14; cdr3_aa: CASTLSAGGGGYTF
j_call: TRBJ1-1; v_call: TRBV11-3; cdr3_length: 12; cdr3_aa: CASSPRVREAFF
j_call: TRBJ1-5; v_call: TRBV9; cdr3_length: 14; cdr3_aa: CASSVGVGNQPQHF
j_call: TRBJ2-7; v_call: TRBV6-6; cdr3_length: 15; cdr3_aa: CASSSRVAGGYEQYF
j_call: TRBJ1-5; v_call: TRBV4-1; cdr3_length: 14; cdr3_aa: CARPLTQAPEYQHF
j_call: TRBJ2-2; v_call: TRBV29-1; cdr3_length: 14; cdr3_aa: CSVEYRVNTGELFF
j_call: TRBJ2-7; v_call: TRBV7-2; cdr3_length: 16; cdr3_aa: CASSDGLAGGSYEQYF
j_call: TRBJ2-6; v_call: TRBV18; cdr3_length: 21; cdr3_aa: CASSPTGKRINRDSGANVLTF
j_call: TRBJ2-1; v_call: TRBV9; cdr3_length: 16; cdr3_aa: CASSVGGLAGNNEQFF
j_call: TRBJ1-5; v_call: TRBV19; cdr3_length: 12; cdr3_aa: CASSRSGRPQHF
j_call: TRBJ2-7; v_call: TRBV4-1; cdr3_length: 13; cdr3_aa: CASSRSGFYEQYF
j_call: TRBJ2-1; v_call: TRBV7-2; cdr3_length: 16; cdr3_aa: CASSRLGVADTNGEFF
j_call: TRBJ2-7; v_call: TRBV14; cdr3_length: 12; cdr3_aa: CASSQGRSWQYF
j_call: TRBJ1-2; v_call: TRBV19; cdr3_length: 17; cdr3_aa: CASSIGRQLRGSYGYTF
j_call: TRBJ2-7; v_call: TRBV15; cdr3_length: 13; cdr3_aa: CATSRDYAYEQYF
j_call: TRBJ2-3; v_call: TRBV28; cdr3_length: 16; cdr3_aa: CASSSSAGGSRDTQYF
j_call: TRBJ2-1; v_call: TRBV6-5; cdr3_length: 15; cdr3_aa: CASSKDRSSYNEQFF
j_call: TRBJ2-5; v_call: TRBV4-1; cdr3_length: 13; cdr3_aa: CASSQAAEGTQYF